This TCR beta chain was captured in a study of T cell repertoires in cytomegalovirus infection. Study at large: Recently identified HLA-C-restricted and well-studied HLA-B-restricted CMV epitopes were used. Public TCR beta signatures indicated both CMV infection and matching HLA type.

Each CDR3 protein is one row after TCRdb ran MiXCR on the reads. The table shows 800,000 to 950,000 distinct CDR3 sequences, with approximately 29% occurring only once. Concerning this clonotype itself: Its antigen is still unknown.

Study outcomes and limitations: Of the TCR beta families, the public ones yielded a cumulative frequency that identified carriers of CMV plus the relevant HLA. In two of eight donors, the top clonotype was HLA-C-restricted CMV-specific.

In germline, CDR1 is SQVTM, CDR2 ANQGSEA. The V gene lost 0 bases and the J gene lost 1 base, with 9 bases spanning the gap. The CDR3 is 14 residues long. The clonotype comes from a human donor in good health (CMV status not recorded). Some clones in this sample may be carry-over from other donors' samples. This chain joins TRBV29-1 and TRBJ1-1; no firm D call. Sequenced material: cultured CD8+ T cells from PBMCs, taken from culture after CMV antigen stimulation. For the CDR3, the DNA is TGCAGCGTTGAAGATGGTAGATCGAACACTGAAGCTTTCTTT. This codes for CSVEDGRSNTEAFF.